This note documents a single T cell receptor (beta chain) sequence. Its antigen is still unknown. The data belong to a study of T cell repertoires in cytomegalovirus infection. For the study at large: Evidence of both CMV infection and a matching HLA type came from public TCR beta signatures.

In TCRdb, the reads were re-called with MiXCR into one record per CDR3 protein. The data hold more than 250,000 distinct CDR3 sequences, with roughly 13% observed a single time. The CDR3 spans 15 residues. Trimming shortened V by 1 base and J by 5 bases, and 11 bases separated the two germline ends. Looked up from germline, CDR1 is SGHVT and CDR2 is SQSDAQ. Study-wide points: HLA-C-restricted CMV-specific TCR beta clonotypes were dominant in the ex vivo response. Summed frequency of shared TCR beta families picked out CMV carriers who also had the relevant HLA.

The sample taken for sequencing was PBMCs. The chain couples TRBV7-4 to TRBJ1-4, with a weak D call TRBD1 (6 bases). This receptor was obtained from a human donor in good health (CMV status not recorded). Some clones in this sample may be carry-over from other donors' samples. CDR3 sequence reads: CASSLVGQQNEKLFF. Written as DNA, the CDR3 is TGTGCCAGCAGCTTAGTTGGACAGCAGAATGAAAAACTGTTTTTT.